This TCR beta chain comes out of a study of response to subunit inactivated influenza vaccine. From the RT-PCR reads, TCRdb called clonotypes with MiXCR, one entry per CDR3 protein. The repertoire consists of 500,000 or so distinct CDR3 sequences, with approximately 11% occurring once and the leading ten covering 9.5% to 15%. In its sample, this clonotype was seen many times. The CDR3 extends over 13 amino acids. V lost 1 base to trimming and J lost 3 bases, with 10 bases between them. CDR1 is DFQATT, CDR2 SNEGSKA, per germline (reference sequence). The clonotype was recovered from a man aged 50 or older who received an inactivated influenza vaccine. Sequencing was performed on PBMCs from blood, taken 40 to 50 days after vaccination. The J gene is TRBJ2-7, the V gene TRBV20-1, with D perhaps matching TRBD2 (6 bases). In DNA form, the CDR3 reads TGCAGTGCTAGAGTGGGTAGCGGCTACGAGCAGTACTTC. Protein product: CSARVGSGYEQYF.